This is a list of T cell receptor beta chains from one sample in a study of blood T cells in healthy people across ages. TCRdb redid the calling of the 5' RACE reads with MiXCR, one entry per CDR3 protein. The sample has 1.4 million to 1.5 million distinct CDR3 sequences; approximately 38% are singletons. The sample consisted of blood. The receptors come from a woman between 18 and 30 years old in good health. The CDR3 runs from the conserved cysteine through the conserved F or W. The order of the fields is clone size, J gene, V gene, D gene, CDR3 DNA, CDR3 protein. A D gene is named only where the DNA matches it firmly. Clone size appears in some rows only: once, few, many, or a class for an expanded clone.

clone_size: NA; j_call: TRBJ1-1; v_call: TRBV19; d_call: NA; cdr3_nt: TGTGCCAGTAGTATAGGCCAAGGGTTCCGAACTGAAGCTTTCTTT; cdr3_aa: CASSIGQGFRTEAFF
clone_size: few; j_call: TRBJ1-2; v_call: TRBV29-1; d_call: NA; cdr3_nt: TGCAGCGTTGAGCGGGACGCGGCGTATGGCTACACCTTC; cdr3_aa: CSVERDAAYGYTF
clone_size: NA; j_call: TRBJ2-7; v_call: TRBV28; d_call: TRBD1; cdr3_nt: TGTGCCGTAATGAGGGGGACAGGGGTATACGAGCAGTACTTC; cdr3_aa: CAVMRGTGVYEQYF
clone_size: many; j_call: TRBJ2-1; v_call: TRBV29-1; d_call: NA; cdr3_nt: TGCAGCGTTGAAGCCGTTACTCGGGAGGACAGGGTTAATGAGCAGTTCTTC; cdr3_aa: CSVEAVTREDRVNEQFF
clone_size: NA; j_call: TRBJ2-7; v_call: TRBV5-1; d_call: NA; cdr3_nt: TGCGCCAGCCAAAGGGGCGGGTCTTCCTACAATGAGCAGTACTTC; cdr3_aa: CASQRGGSSYNEQYF
clone_size: NA; j_call: TRBJ2-7; v_call: TRBV3-1; d_call: NA; cdr3_nt: TGTGCCAGCAGCCAAGGGGCAGGGGACAAATACGAGCAGTACTTC; cdr3_aa: CASSQGAGDKYEQYF
clone_size: NA; j_call: TRBJ2-5; v_call: TRBV18; d_call: NA; cdr3_nt: TGTGCCAGCTCCCCACCGCCTGGCGCTGAGACCCAGTACTTC; cdr3_aa: CASSPPPGAETQYF
clone_size: NA; j_call: TRBJ2-1; v_call: TRBV29-1; d_call: TRBD2; cdr3_nt: TGCAGCGCACGGACTAGAGATGAGCAGTTCTTC; cdr3_aa: CSARTRDEQFF
clone_size: NA; j_call: TRBJ1-5; v_call: TRBV18; d_call: NA; cdr3_nt: TGTGCCAGCTCAAGTTCCGGAGACAGGAATCAGCCCCAGCATTTT; cdr3_aa: CASSSSGDRNQPQHF
clone_size: NA; j_call: TRBJ2-1; v_call: TRBV5-1; d_call: TRBD2; cdr3_nt: TGCGCCAGCAGCCCCCGGACTAGCGCGAGTGAGCAGTTCTTC; cdr3_aa: CASSPRTSASEQFF
clone_size: NA; j_call: TRBJ2-3; v_call: TRBV5-6; d_call: TRBD2; cdr3_nt: TGTGTCAGCAGCTTGGGCGGGACTAGAGCAGATACGCAGTATTTT; cdr3_aa: CVSSLGGTRADTQYF
clone_size: few; j_call: TRBJ2-5; v_call: TRBV29-1; d_call: TRBD1; cdr3_nt: TGCAGCGTTGAAGACCCGGGACAGTTGTCCCCGGAGACCCAGTACTTC; cdr3_aa: CSVEDPGQLSPETQYF
clone_size: few; j_call: TRBJ2-5; v_call: TRBV6-6; d_call: TRBD2; cdr3_nt: TGTGCCAGCAGTCCAGCGGGAACCCAAGAGACCCAGTACTTC; cdr3_aa: CASSPAGTQETQYF
clone_size: NA; j_call: TRBJ1-5; v_call: TRBV7-2; d_call: TRBD1; cdr3_nt: TGTGCCAGCAGCTTATCGGGACAGGGGGCCCAGCCCCAGCATTTT; cdr3_aa: CASSLSGQGAQPQHF
clone_size: NA; j_call: TRBJ2-4; v_call: TRBV27; d_call: TRBD2; cdr3_nt: TGTGCCAGCAGGACTAGCGGGAGGGCCCTGGGCATTCAGTACTTC; cdr3_aa: CASRTSGRALGIQYF
clone_size: NA; j_call: TRBJ2-4; v_call: TRBV20-1; d_call: NA; cdr3_nt: TGCAGTGCTACGGGGGGCGACAAGAATGAGCAGTACTTC; cdr3_aa: CSATGGDKNEQYF
clone_size: NA; j_call: TRBJ2-5; v_call: TRBV24-1; d_call: NA; cdr3_nt: TGTGCCACCAGGGGGACGGCTCAAGAGACCCAGTACTTC; cdr3_aa: CATRGTAQETQYF
clone_size: NA; j_call: TRBJ1-2; v_call: TRBV2; d_call: NA; cdr3_nt: TGTGCCAGCAGTTCGACGGATTCTTATGGCTACACCTTC; cdr3_aa: CASSSTDSYGYTF
clone_size: few; j_call: TRBJ1-6; v_call: TRBV7-9; d_call: NA; cdr3_nt: TGTGCCAGCAGCCCTGTGGCGGATAATTCACCCCTCCACTTT; cdr3_aa: CASSPVADNSPLHF
clone_size: NA; j_call: TRBJ1-2; v_call: TRBV5-1; d_call: NA; cdr3_nt: TGCGCCAGCAGACTAATTCAGACAAACTATGGCTACACCTTC; cdr3_aa: CASRLIQTNYGYTF
clone_size: NA; j_call: TRBJ2-7; v_call: TRBV5-1; d_call: NA; cdr3_nt: TGCGCCAGCAGCCCAGGGACCCCCAAGGACTACGAGCAGTACTTC; cdr3_aa: CASSPGTPKDYEQYF
clone_size: NA; j_call: TRBJ1-6; v_call: TRBV2; d_call: NA; cdr3_nt: TGTGCCAGCAGTGAAACACGGCAGGGCTCACCCCCCCACTTT; cdr3_aa: CASSETRQGSPPHF
clone_size: NA; j_call: TRBJ2-1; v_call: TRBV3-1; d_call: NA; cdr3_nt: TGTGCCAGCAGCCAAGGTCGACCACAGTTCTTC; cdr3_aa: CASSQGRPQFF
clone_size: few; j_call: TRBJ2-5; v_call: TRBV9; d_call: NA; cdr3_nt: TGTGCCAGCATCCACGAACCGTTGAGGGGGGATCAAGAGACCCAGTACTTC; cdr3_aa: CASIHEPLRGDQETQYF
clone_size: NA; j_call: TRBJ2-1; v_call: TRBV9; d_call: TRBD1; cdr3_nt: TGTGCCAGCAGCGCTGGCGGGACAGGCGTCGACAATGAGCAGTTCTTC; cdr3_aa: CASSAGGTGVDNEQFF
clone_size: NA; j_call: TRBJ2-1; v_call: TRBV12-3/TRBV12-4; d_call: TRBD2; cdr3_nt: TGTGCCAGCAGTTTGACAGCGGGGACTTCCTACAATGAGCAGTTCTTC; cdr3_aa: CASSLTAGTSYNEQFF
clone_size: NA; j_call: TRBJ2-7; v_call: TRBV7-9; d_call: TRBD1; cdr3_nt: TGTGCCAGCAGCTCGATTAGACAGGGGGCGGTCGACGAGCAGTACTTC; cdr3_aa: CASSSIRQGAVDEQYF
clone_size: few; j_call: TRBJ2-3; v_call: TRBV28; d_call: TRBD1; cdr3_nt: TGTGCCAGCAGCCCCCCAGACCTTGGTAAAGACAGGGGAACCACAGATACGCAGTATTTT; cdr3_aa: CASSPPDLGKDRGTTDTQYF
clone_size: NA; j_call: TRBJ2-5; v_call: TRBV20-1; d_call: NA; cdr3_nt: TGCAGTGCTAACGACTGGCTCCAAGAGACCCAGTACTTC; cdr3_aa: CSANDWLQETQYF
clone_size: once; j_call: TRBJ2-2; v_call: TRBV15; d_call: NA; cdr3_nt: TGTGCCACCAGCAGAGACCGGGTGGCAGGCAACACCGGGGAGCTGTTTTTT; cdr3_aa: CATSRDRVAGNTGELFF
clone_size: many; j_call: TRBJ2-1; v_call: TRBV7-2; d_call: NA; cdr3_nt: TGTGCCAGCAGCTTCGGCAGGCAAGAGTTCTTC; cdr3_aa: CASSFGRQEFF
clone_size: NA; j_call: TRBJ2-5; v_call: TRBV20-1; d_call: NA; cdr3_nt: TGCAGTGCTAGATACCTACCTAGGGGGCCTAGCGGAGAGCAGTACTTC; cdr3_aa: CSARYLPRGPSGEQYF
clone_size: NA; j_call: TRBJ1-3; v_call: TRBV12-3/TRBV12-4; d_call: NA; cdr3_nt: TGTGCCAGCAGCCCTCAAGGGGGTGTTGGAAACACCATATATTTT; cdr3_aa: CASSPQGGVGNTIYF
clone_size: NA; j_call: TRBJ1-2; v_call: TRBV5-1; d_call: NA; cdr3_nt: TGCGCCAGCAGCCCTCGACCCGGGCGGGGCTATGGCTACACCTTC; cdr3_aa: CASSPRPGRGYGYTF
clone_size: few; j_call: TRBJ1-5; v_call: TRBV20-1; d_call: NA; cdr3_nt: TGCAGTGCTAGACCTTCGGGCAATCAGCCCCAGCATTTT; cdr3_aa: CSARPSGNQPQHF
clone_size: NA; j_call: TRBJ2-5; v_call: TRBV3-1; d_call: TRBD2; cdr3_nt: TGTGCCAGCAGCCTTAGAGGCGGGGGGAGTAACAATGAGCAGTACTTC; cdr3_aa: CASSLRGGGSNNEQYF
clone_size: once; j_call: TRBJ2-7; v_call: TRBV6-5; d_call: TRBD1; cdr3_nt: TGTGCCAGCAGTTACCGGGACAGTTCGGACGAGCAGTACTTC; cdr3_aa: CASSYRDSSDEQYF
clone_size: NA; j_call: TRBJ2-2; v_call: TRBV28; d_call: NA; cdr3_nt: TGTGCCAGCAGTTCCCGGACGAGCGGGGAGCTGTTTTTT; cdr3_aa: CASSSRTSGELFF
clone_size: once; j_call: TRBJ2-3; v_call: TRBV20-1; d_call: NA; cdr3_nt: TGCAGTGCCACGAGTGACTTTCTCCCCGATACGCAGTATTTT; cdr3_aa: CSATSDFLPDTQYF
clone_size: NA; j_call: TRBJ2-6; v_call: TRBV18; d_call: NA; cdr3_nt: TGTGCCAGCTCACCTCAGCAGGCCAACGTCCTGACTTTC; cdr3_aa: CASSPQQANVLTF
clone_size: NA; j_call: TRBJ2-3; v_call: TRBV7-9; d_call: NA; cdr3_nt: TGTGCCAGCAGCTTCCTAGTGGGGGGCACAGATACGCAGTATTTT; cdr3_aa: CASSFLVGGTDTQYF
clone_size: many; j_call: TRBJ2-5; v_call: TRBV20-1; d_call: NA; cdr3_nt: TGCAGTGCTAGGAGAGAGACCCAGTACTTC; cdr3_aa: CSARRETQYF
clone_size: NA; j_call: TRBJ2-3; v_call: TRBV6-2/TRBV6-3; d_call: TRBD2; cdr3_nt: TGTGCCAGCAGCCCTATTACTAGCGGGGGGATCCCGTATTTT; cdr3_aa: CASSPITSGGIPYF
clone_size: few; j_call: TRBJ2-7; v_call: TRBV29-1; d_call: TRBD1; cdr3_nt: TGCAGCGTTAGTACGGGACAGGGGGCGAATGAGCAGTACTTC; cdr3_aa: CSVSTGQGANEQYF
clone_size: NA; j_call: TRBJ2-2; v_call: TRBV25-1; d_call: NA; cdr3_nt: TGTGCCAGCAGTGATTGGGGGACCGGGGAGCTGTTTTTT; cdr3_aa: CASSDWGTGELFF
clone_size: once; j_call: TRBJ1-2; v_call: TRBV11-2; d_call: NA; cdr3_nt: TGTGCCAGCAGCTTATTGACCAGGGCCTCCCTTGACTATGGCTACACCTTC; cdr3_aa: CASSLLTRASLDYGYTF
clone_size: NA; j_call: TRBJ1-6; v_call: TRBV6-5; d_call: NA; cdr3_nt: TGTGCCAGCAGTTCTGGACTGACCGGATCACCCCTCCACTTT; cdr3_aa: CASSSGLTGSPLHF
clone_size: NA; j_call: TRBJ1-1; v_call: TRBV5-1; d_call: TRBD1; cdr3_nt: TGCGCCAGCAGCCGGGACAGGGGACCCGCTGAAGCTTTCTTT; cdr3_aa: CASSRDRGPAEAFF
clone_size: NA; j_call: TRBJ2-3; v_call: TRBV6-6; d_call: TRBD2; cdr3_nt: TGTGCCAGCAGTTACGGGACTAGCGTAGGCACAGATACGCAGTATTTT; cdr3_aa: CASSYGTSVGTDTQYF